The sequence of this T cell receptor (beta chain) was determined in a study of beta chain features in type 1 diabetes. The study's findings and limits: Reads derived from cDNA could over-represent cells showing high TCR expression. Any HLA effect on TCRB rearrangement was left unresolved by small sub-analyses.

Heparinised blood was drawn once per donor, averaging around 120 mL. Sorting produced populations that all topped 98% purity. With respect to this clone: Its cognate antigen is unknown.

CDR1 and CDR2 (germline): SNHLY, FYNNEI. The CDR3 has 14 residues. V shed 2 bases and J shed 7 bases, with 11 bases lying between them. Expressed TCRB transcripts got sequenced, as all isolated RNA was reverse transcribed. Some clones are missing from TCRdb's copy, which holds only in-frame ones; the method was immunoSEQ multiplex PCR. The sample holds 810,000 or so clones, roughly a sixth seen once. Sequenced input: naive CD4+ T cells from blood. This clonotype originated in a woman between 18 and 30 years old in good health. The V gene is TRBV2, the J gene TRBJ2-2; no definite D call. CDR3 region: CASSELEIIGELFF. The CDR3 DNA follows: TGTGCCAGCAGTGAATTAGAGATAATCGGGGAGCTGTTTTTT.